This TCR beta chain was recorded in a study of blood T cells in healthy people across ages. The second PCR ran roughly 7 to 12 cycles with a sample-barcoded 5' primer and J-beta primers. Carrying 12 random nucleotides, a template-switch adaptor labeled each individual cDNA molecule. One entry per CDR3 protein, called by TCRdb with MiXCR from the 5' RACE reads. The table records roughly 680,000 distinct CDR3 sequences, around 21% of them present only once. The study isolated at least 7 million PBMCs from each sample. Broader study findings: CMV status of donors was not determined, possibly confounding expanded clonotype changes.

On this clonotype itself: Its target is unknown.

The CDR3 is made up of 12 amino acids. The germline V gene has CDR1 SQVTM and CDR2 ANQGSEA. V was cut by 5 bases and J by 7 bases, with 11 bases left in between. V gene TRBV29-1 combines with J gene TRBJ2-2; no definite D call. What was sequenced was blood. This receptor was taken from a man aged 65-85 years in good health. The CDR3: CSVYILSGELFF. The DNA of the CDR3 is TGCAGCGTTTATATCCTCAGCGGGGAGCTGTTTTTT.